Listed below are T cell receptor beta chains from one sample, sequenced in a study of T cells in Graves' hyperthyroidism and ophthalmopathy. Each CDR3 protein gets one entry after TCRdb re-called the multiplex PCR reads with MiXCR. The sample lists about 350,000 distinct CDR3 sequences, approximately 15% seen once, with about 26% in the top ten. The source material was blood. The receptors here all came from a woman in her thirties with Graves' hyperthyroidism. The CDR3 runs from the conserved cysteine through the conserved F or W. The D gene is left open where the match is weak. Rows give clone size only sometimes, using once, few, many, or a class for an expanded clone.

d_call	v_call	j_call	clone_size	cdr3_nt	cdr3_aa
TRBD2	TRBV12-3/TRBV12-4	TRBJ2-2	few	TGTGCCAGCAGTCGAGCGGGAGGGCCTAACACCGGGGAGCTGTTTTTT	CASSRAGGPNTGELFF
-	TRBV5-1	TRBJ2-3	many	TGCGCCAGCAGCTTGGTTCCGGAGAGCACAGATACGCAGTATTTT	CASSLVPESTDTQYF
-	TRBV6-6	TRBJ1-1	many	TGTGCCAGCAGTTACCCGGGCGGGGCAGAAGCTTTCTTT	CASSYPGGAEAFF
-	TRBV7-8	TRBJ1-5	many	TGTGCCAGCAGCCCCTTAGGGAGGCCTAATCAGCCCCAGCATTTT	CASSPLGRPNQPQHF
-	TRBV20-1	TRBJ2-7	many	TGCAGTGCTAGCCTAGCTGTCCCTCACGAGCAGTACTTC	CSASLAVPHEQYF
-	TRBV20-1	TRBJ2-3	few	TGCAGTGCCGCAAACCCCGATGCTCCATCCGGCACAGATACGCAGTATTTT	CSAANPDAPSGTDTQYF
-	TRBV11-3	TRBJ2-7	few	TGTGCCAGCAGCTTAGGCGGGACTCCTTATTCGGGGGAGCAGTACTTC	CASSLGGTPYSGEQYF
TRBD1	TRBV7-8	TRBJ2-7	many	TGTGCCAGCAGCCCAGACAGGGGAAGATTACACGAGCAGTACTTC	CASSPDRGRLHEQYF
-	TRBV20-1	TRBJ2-5	many	TGCAGTGCTCCCCCCCTCGACGTTCGAGAGACCCAGTACTTC	CSAPPLDVRETQYF
-	TRBV6-1	TRBJ2-4	-	TGTGCCAGCAGTGGGGGCGGGATCTCTTCTATTGCCAAAAACATTCAGTACTTC	CASSGGGISSIAKNIQYF
TRBD1	TRBV28	TRBJ1-5	many	TGTGCCAGCAGTTTACCGGACAGGGGAGGTCCCCAGCATTTT	CASSLPDRGGPQHF